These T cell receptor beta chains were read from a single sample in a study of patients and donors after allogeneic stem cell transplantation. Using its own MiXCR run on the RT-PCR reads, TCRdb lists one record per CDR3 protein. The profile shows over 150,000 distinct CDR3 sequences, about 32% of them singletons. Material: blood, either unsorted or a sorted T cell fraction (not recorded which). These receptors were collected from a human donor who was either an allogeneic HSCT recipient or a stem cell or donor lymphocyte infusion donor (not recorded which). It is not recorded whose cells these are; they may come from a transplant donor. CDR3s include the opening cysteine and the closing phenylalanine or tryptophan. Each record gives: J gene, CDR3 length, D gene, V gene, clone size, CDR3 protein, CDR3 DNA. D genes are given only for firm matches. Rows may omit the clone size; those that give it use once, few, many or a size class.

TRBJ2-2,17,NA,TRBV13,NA,CASSLPPGEGNTGELFF,TGTGCCAGCAGCCTCCCCCCGGGAGAGGGGAACACCGGGGAGCTGTTTTTT
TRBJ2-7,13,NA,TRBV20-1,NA,CSARTASTYEQYF,TGCAGTGCTAGGACAGCTTCTACCTACGAGCAGTACTTC
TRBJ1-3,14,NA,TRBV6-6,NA,CASSYGNSGNTIYF,TGTGCCAGCAGTTATGGAAACTCTGGAAACACCATATATTTT
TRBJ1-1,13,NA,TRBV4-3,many,CASSLSRGTEAFF,TGCGCCAGCAGCCTGAGCCGGGGGACTGAAGCTTTCTTT
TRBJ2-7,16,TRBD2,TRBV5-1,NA,CASSPRTSGSPYEQYF,TGCGCCAGCAGCCCCCGGACTAGCGGGAGCCCGTACGAGCAGTACTTC
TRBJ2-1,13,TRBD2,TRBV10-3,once,CAISEGTSGLQFF,TGTGCCATCAGTGAGGGGACTAGCGGGTTGCAGTTCTTC
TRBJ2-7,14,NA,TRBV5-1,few,CASQEDPSLYEQYF,TGCGCCAGCCAGGAGGACCCATCCCTCTACGAGCAGTACTTC
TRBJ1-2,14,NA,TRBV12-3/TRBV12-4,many,CASSLTGPDYGYTF,TGTGCCAGCAGTCTCACGGGGCCGGACTATGGCTACACCTTC
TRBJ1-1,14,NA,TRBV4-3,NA,CASSQDLRGPEAFF,TGCGCCAGCAGCCAAGATCTTAGGGGCCCTGAAGCTTTCTTT
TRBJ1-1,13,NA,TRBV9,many,CASSVLKETEAFF,TGTGCCAGCAGCGTCCTAAAAGAGACTGAAGCTTTCTTT
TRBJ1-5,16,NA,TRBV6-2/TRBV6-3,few,CASSYLAGALESAQHF,TGTGCCAGCAGTTACCTCGCAGGGGCGTTGGAGTCAGCCCAGCATTTT
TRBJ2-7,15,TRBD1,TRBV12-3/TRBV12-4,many,CASSRPGQISYEQYF,TGTGCCAGCAGCCGTCCGGGACAGATCTCCTACGAGCAGTACTTC
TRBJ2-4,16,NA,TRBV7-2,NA,CASSPWESLAKNIQYF,TGTGCCAGCAGCCCCTGGGAAAGTCTAGCCAAAAACATTCAGTACTTC
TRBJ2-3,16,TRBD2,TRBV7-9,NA,CASSFPSGSGTDTQYF,TGTGCCAGCAGCTTCCCTAGCGGGAGTGGGACAGATACGCAGTATTTT
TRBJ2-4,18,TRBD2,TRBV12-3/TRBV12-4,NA,CASSLRGLAGRAKNIQYF,TGTGCCAGCAGTTTAAGGGGACTAGCGGGACGAGCCAAAAACATTCAGTACTTC
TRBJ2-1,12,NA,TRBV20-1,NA,CSARGPGNEQFF,TGCAGTGCTAGAGGCCCAGGCAATGAGCAGTTCTTC
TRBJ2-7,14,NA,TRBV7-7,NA,CASSLREGASEQYF,TGTGCTAGCAGCTTAAGAGAGGGTGCCTCCGAGCAGTACTTC
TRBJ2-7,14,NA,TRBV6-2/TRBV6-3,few,CASRSTVGSYEQYF,TGTGCCAGCAGGTCGACAGTGGGCTCCTACGAGCAGTACTTC
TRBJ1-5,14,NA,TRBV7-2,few,CASSRGQPHQPQHF,TGTGCCAGCAGCCGAGGACAGCCTCATCAGCCCCAGCATTTT